This T cell receptor (beta chain) came from a study of shared clonotypes between healthy human individuals. Researchers ran the assay at a deep level. Clones were sequenced by immunoSEQ multiplex PCR, and TCRdb holds only the in-frame ones, with some missing. This sample has around 1.1 million clones; about 72% occur once, and the top ten carry roughly 0.9%. Turning to this clone: Its cognate antigen is unknown.

Splitting the CD4+ cells yielded a CD45RA+ naive subset and a CD45RA-negative memory subset. Findings of the study overall: Larger estimated richness was generally seen in naive subsets than in memory subsets.

This receptor was taken from a man aged 18 to 29 in good health. Some clones in this sample may be carry-over from other donors' samples. Sequencing was done on a sample of memory CD4+ T cells from PBMCs. Subset: CD45RA-negative fraction.

The CDR3 spells CASSSAPRGVPEAFF. DNA for the CDR3: TGTGCCAGCAGTTCCGCCCCCAGGGGGGTCCCTGAAGCTTTCTTT. This rearrangement joins TRBV28 to TRBJ1-1, with 7 bases lining up with TRBD1. Germline CDR1 is MDHEN and CDR2 is SYDVKM. The CDR3 totals 15 residues. J lost 6 bases, V lost 4 bases, and 11 bases had no gene match. Complete variable domain (other parts from reference TRBV28 and TRBJ1-1): DVKVTQSSRYLVKRTGEKVFLECVQDMDHENMFWYRQDPGLGLRLIYFSYDVKMKEKGDIPEGYSVSREKKERFSLILESASTNQTSMYLCASSSAPRGVPEAFFGQGTRLTVV.